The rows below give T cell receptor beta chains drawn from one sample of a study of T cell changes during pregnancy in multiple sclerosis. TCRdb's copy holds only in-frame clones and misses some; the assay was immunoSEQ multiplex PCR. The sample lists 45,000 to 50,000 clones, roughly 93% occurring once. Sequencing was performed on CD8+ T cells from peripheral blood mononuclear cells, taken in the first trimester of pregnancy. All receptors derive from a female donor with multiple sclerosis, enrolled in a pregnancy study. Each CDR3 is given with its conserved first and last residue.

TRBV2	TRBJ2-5	CASSLGGGRQETQYF
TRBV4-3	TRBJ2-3	CASSQGDSRELTDTQYF
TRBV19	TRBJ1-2	CASSLNPTLDGEKGYTF
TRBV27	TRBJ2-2	CASSLRRGRGTGELFF
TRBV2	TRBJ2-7	CASSPPERESYEQYF
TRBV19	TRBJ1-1	CASSIPLDRGLMNTEAFF
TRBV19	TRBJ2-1	CASSIPSGGANEQFF
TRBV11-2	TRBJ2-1	CASSFLTSGSGSEQFF
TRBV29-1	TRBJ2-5	CSEGLAGVQETQYF
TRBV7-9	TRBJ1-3	CASGHLSGNTIYF
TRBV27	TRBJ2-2	CASGSSGFNTGELFF
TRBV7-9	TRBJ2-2	CGIGRAVTGELFF
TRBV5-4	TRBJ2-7	CASSWTSGTSEQYF
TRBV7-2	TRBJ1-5	CASSLAGVYSNQPQHF
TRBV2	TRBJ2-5	CASRWETGEETQYF
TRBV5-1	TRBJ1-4	CASSPPGEGIGEKLFF
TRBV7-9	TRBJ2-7	CASSLDLEQYF